This TCR beta chain was retrieved from a study of blood T cells in healthy people across ages (dated by TCRdb to the mid-2010s). A note on the overall study: In model experiments, template switching captured about one uniquely barcoded TCR beta cDNA molecule for every two T cells. Using deep sequencing normalized with unique cDNA molecular identifiers, the study measured how TCR beta repertoire diversity changes with age. The donors were divided into four age groups: young (average around 16 years), middle-aged (around 37), aged (about 60) and long-lived (82). To avoid experimental bias, donors of different ages were randomly spread across the sequencing lanes. For two donors (one aged 18 to 29 and one aged 80 or older), the study analyzed two additional independent replicas of 1 million unique cDNA reads from the same blood draw. Study-wide conclusions, independent of this receptor: Donor CMV infection status was unknown, potentially confounding age-related changes in expanded clonotypes. As age increased, observed TCR beta diversity per million T cells dropped in a roughly linear way, and a significant reduction was already evident by age about 40. Observed TCR beta diversity correlated strongly with the percentage of naive T cells measured by flow cytometry. Estimates of total diversity from one million sequenced T cells were regarded as lower bounds and underestimates. Conclusive comparison of naive and antigen-experienced compartments was prevented by the profiling of bulk unsorted PBMCs. Compared with the aged group, the long-lived group had more naive CD4+ T cells, fewer expanded clones and increased TCR diversity, suggesting age selection.

From the cysteine through the phenylalanine, the CDR3 covers 15 amino acids. Just the 45-base CDR3 DNA is kept, in frame starting at base 1. Trimmed from V: 2 bases; trimmed from J: 10 bases; junction bases lacking a gene match: 11. Based on the germline V gene, the CDR1 and CDR2 sequences are MNHNS and SASEGT. The library was built by means of 5' RACE. The data were produced on an Illumina HiSeq 2500. A second 7 to 11 cycle PCR used a sample-barcoded 5' primer and a J-beta primer mix. Each TCR beta cDNA molecule received a unique molecular identifier from a template-switch 5' adaptor carrying 12 random nucleotides. Each sample yielded at least 2.5 million CDR3-containing paired-end reads. The Mint cDNA synthesis kit, primed by a TRBC-specific oligonucleotide, was used to synthesize first-strand cDNA from all RNA. All cDNA was treated with uracil-DNA glycosylase and then went through a first 18-cycle PCR with the universal primers M1SS and BC2_uni_R. As for the authors' bioinformatics: Normalization of each sample was performed by random selection of 1 million high-quality reads, each carrying a distinct molecular identifier. Reads sharing molecular identifiers were discarded rather than binned into consensus sequences. CDR3 identification, clonotype clustering and error correction used MiTCR with a Q25 quality threshold and the strictest error-elimination algorithm. A nonparametric unseen species model with Euler transformation was used to estimate lower-bound total TCR beta diversity. TCRdb redid the processing of the public reads, applying fastp at Q25 and MiXCR, and retained in-frame beta chains. Identical CDR3 protein sequences are pooled into one entry, listed with their most common genes and DNA. The V and J calls were not made by the authors but by TCRdb's processing. The sample contains about 1.5 million distinct CDR3 sequences, around 42% of them found a single time. The ten biggest clones cover less than 8% of the sample.

The roughly 42 donors, aged 6 to 90 years, were systemically healthy Caucasian individuals from Russia. Ten milliliters of peripheral blood were drawn from each donor into EDTA-treated Vacutainer tubes. PBMCs were isolated by Ficoll-Paque density-gradient centrifugation, with at least 6.5 million obtained per sample. Total RNA was extracted from PBMCs with Trizol reagent, with at least 6 micrograms obtained per sample. For every donor, flow cytometry on a PBMC aliquot measured the percentage of naive CD45RAhigh/CD27high T cells. The count of this clonotype is one. Its antigen remains undetermined. There are no base qualities to consult, and no much larger clone falls within one base.

The sequence links TRBV6-1 to TRBJ2-1, with 7 central nucleotides matching TRBD2. This receptor was identified in a woman under 30 in good health. The sample comprised blood. The CDR3 region has the sequence CASSERLAELDEQFF. The DNA reads as follows: TGTGCCAGCAGTGAACGGCTAGCGGAACTAGACGAGCAGTTCTTC.